Included here is one T cell receptor beta chain sequence, with context. What it recognizes is unknown. This record belongs to a study of cytomegalovirus exposure and HLA in healthy donors. Both 60 Vbeta primers and 13 Jbeta primers went into the PCR. The repertoire was sequenced with immunoSEQ multiplex PCR; TCRdb's copy has only in-frame clones and lacks some. The sample lists under 200,000 clones; around 88% were seen once. Study results and limitations: Certain indistinguishable V segments, among them TRBV6-2 and TRBV6-3, were excluded. Specificity for CMV antigens was confirmed in vitro for three of the CMV-associated chains.

The V and J ends lost 8 bases and 2 bases respectively, with 14 bases between them. From germline, CDR1 is SEHNR and CDR2 FQNEAQ (reference sequence). The CDR3 loop spans 14 amino acids. The gene calls are TRBV7-9 and TRBJ2-3; a possible D gene is TRBD1 (6 bases). Sequencing used PBMCs. The sequence came from a woman younger than 45 in good health and CMV-seronegative. The CDR3 loop reads CASGRSGATDTQYF. CDR3 coding DNA: TGTGCCAGCGGAAGATCAGGGGCCACAGATACGCAGTATTTT.